The 5 T cell receptor beta chains listed next were all sequenced from one sample in a study of vaccination effects on CD4 cells after COVID-19 (dated by TCRdb to between 2021 and 2024). Preparation of the library involved the immunoSEQ multiplex PCR assay. TCRdb obtained this table from immuneACCESS and retained in-frame rearrangements with V and J assigned. These tables miss some clones; where compared with another copy, unresolved V genes account for less than half of the shortfall, and the remainder is unexplained. Across this sample there are fewer than 40,000 clones, with approximately 72% seen only once. 25% to 30% of the sample belongs to the ten largest clones. In the ViraFEST assay, PBMC were stimulated with viral peptide pools, and antigen-specific CD4+ T cell clonotypes were then identified by expansion using TCR sequencing. After approximately 11 days of culture, CD4+ T cells were isolated with the EasySep CD4+ T cell isolation kit. Convalescent patients had PCR-confirmed SARS-CoV-2 infection between March and December 2020, before Alpha, Beta and Delta variants emerged in the United States.

No antigen is known for these receptors. The source material was CD4+ T cells from PBMCs cultured with a peptide pool, sampled before COVID-19 vaccination. These receptors were collected from a human donor who had a prior SARS-CoV-2 infection.

The sample holds a few counts of this clone. CDR3 loop: CASSPESDQRYF. CDR3 DNA: TGTGCCAGCAGCCCTGAGAGCGATCAGCGGTATTTT. The chain has TRBV2 and TRBJ2-3, with unresolved D. Germline V gene sequence: CDR1 SNHLY, CDR2 FYNNEI. This CDR3 is built from 12 residues. V shed 6 bases and J shed 14 bases, with 18 bases lying between them.

The chain is built from TRBV2 and TRBJ2-7, with D perhaps matching TRBD1 or TRBD2 (5 bases each). The V end was cut by 6 bases, the J end by 5 bases, with 17 bases between. Germline lookup yields CDR1 SNHLY and CDR2 FYNNEI. This CDR3 has 14 residues. The CDR3: CASSLMGVFNEQYF. CDR3 sequence (DNA): TGTGCCAGCAGCCTCATGGGGGTTTTCAACGAGCAGTACTTC.

This chain joins TRBV14 and TRBJ2-2; unclear D gene. This CDR3 spans 15 amino acids. The germline V gene encodes CDR1 SGHDN and CDR2 FVKESK. V was trimmed by 0 bases and J by 1 base, leaving 6 bases between them. In nucleotides, the CDR3 is TGTGCCAGCAGCCAAGAAATATGGAACACCGGGGAGCTGTTTTTT. Translating it yields CASSQEIWNTGELFF.

This clone showed up just a few times. The J gene is TRBJ2-7, the V gene TRBV5-4; D is possibly TRBD2 (6 bases). Per germline, CDR1 SGHNT and CDR2 YYREEE (reference sequence). The CDR3 extends over 16 amino acids. Trimming pared 4 bases from V and 2 bases from J, leaving 19 bases between. CDR3 loop: CASSLNPRGSTYEQYF. DNA of the CDR3: TGTGCCAGCAGCCTAAACCCCCGGGGGAGTACCTACGAGCAGTACTTC.

The chain has TRBV6-5 and TRBJ1-6; no definite D call. CDR1 and CDR2 (germline): MNHEY, SVGAGI. The germline V and J ends were trimmed by 5 bases and 7 bases, with 9 bases remaining between them. The length of the CDR3 is 13 residues. CDR3 coding DNA: TGTGCCAGCAGTCCGGACTGGAATTCACCCCTCCACTTT. Amino acid sequence: CASSPDWNSPLHF.